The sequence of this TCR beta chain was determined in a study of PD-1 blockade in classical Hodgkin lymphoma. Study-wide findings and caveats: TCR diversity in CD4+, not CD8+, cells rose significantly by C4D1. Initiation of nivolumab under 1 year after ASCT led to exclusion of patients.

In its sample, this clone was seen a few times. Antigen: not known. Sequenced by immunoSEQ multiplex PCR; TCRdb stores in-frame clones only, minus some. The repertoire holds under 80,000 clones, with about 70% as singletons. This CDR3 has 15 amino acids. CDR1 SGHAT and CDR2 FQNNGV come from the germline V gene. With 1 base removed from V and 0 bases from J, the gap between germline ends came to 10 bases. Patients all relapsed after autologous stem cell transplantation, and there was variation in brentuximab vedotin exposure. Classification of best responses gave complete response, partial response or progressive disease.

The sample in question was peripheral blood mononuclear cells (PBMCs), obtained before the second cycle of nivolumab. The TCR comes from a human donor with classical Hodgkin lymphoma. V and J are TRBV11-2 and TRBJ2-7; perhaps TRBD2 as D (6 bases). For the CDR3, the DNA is TGTGCCAGCAGCTTAGGACGGGAGAGCTCCTACGAGCAGTACTTC. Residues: CASSLGRESSYEQYF.